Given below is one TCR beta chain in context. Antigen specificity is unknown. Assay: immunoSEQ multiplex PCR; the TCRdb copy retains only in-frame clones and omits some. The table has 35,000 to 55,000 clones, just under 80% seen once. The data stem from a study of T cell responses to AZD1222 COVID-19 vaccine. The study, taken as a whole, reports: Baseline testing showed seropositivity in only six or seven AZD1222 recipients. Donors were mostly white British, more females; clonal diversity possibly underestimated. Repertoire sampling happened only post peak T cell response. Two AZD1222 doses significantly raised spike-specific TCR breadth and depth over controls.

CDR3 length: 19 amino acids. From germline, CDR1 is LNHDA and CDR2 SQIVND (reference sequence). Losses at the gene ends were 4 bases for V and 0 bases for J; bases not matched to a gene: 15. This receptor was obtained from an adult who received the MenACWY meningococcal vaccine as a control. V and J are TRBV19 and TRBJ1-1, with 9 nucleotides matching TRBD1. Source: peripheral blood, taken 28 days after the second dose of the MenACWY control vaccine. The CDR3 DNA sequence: TGTGCCAGTAGTACCACTCCGGGACAGGGAACCCTAATGAACACTGAAGCTTTCTTT. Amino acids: CASSTTPGQGTLMNTEAFF.